The entry below describes one TCR beta chain. Antigen unknown. These data are taken from a study of T cells in lung cancer brain metastases. About the research overall: Median interval between primary and brain metastasis samples was roughly 300 days. Study findings and constraints: Compared with paired primaries, brain metastases showed fewer unique productive clones (approximately 1,500 versus 4,500). Most clones were lesion-specific, with limited overlap between paired lesions (Morisita 0.23). Brain metastasis T cell infiltration was not adjusted for preoperative corticosteroid effects.

In germline, CDR1 is LNHDA, CDR2 SQIVND (reference sequence). This CDR3 region has 14 residues. V was clipped by 3 bases and J by 8 bases; unmatched bases: 3. Profiling relied on immunoSEQ multiplex PCR, and the TCRdb table lists in-frame clones only, not all of them. The repertoire holds about 4,200 clones, with approximately 90% as singletons. The sequenced material came from tumor tissue from the primary lung tumor. The TCR sequence derives from a man aged 55 to 70 with non-small cell lung cancer. The chain employs TRBV19 and TRBJ2-4, with 11 bases aligning to TRBD1. CDR3 sequence reads: CASSIRDRGDIQYF. The CDR3 nucleotides read TGTGCCAGTAGTATTCGGGACAGGGGGGACATTCAGTACTTC.